The sample holds many counts of the clone carrying this T cell receptor beta chain. CDR1 is DFQATT, CDR2 SNEGSKA, per germline (reference sequence). The V end lost 1 base, the J end lost 0 bases, and 21 bases lay between the germline ends. CDR3 size: 18 residues. The sample originates from a study of early T cells in non-severe SARS-CoV-2 infection. Overall study: Bulk RNA isolated from unsorted whole blood underwent sequencing; chains were not paired.

Individually, cDNA molecules had unique molecular identifiers attached to them. In TCRdb, the 5' RACE reads were re-called with MiXCR into one record per CDR3 protein. The table lists 55,000 to 80,000 distinct CDR3 sequences, 7% to 10% of them singletons. The chain carries TRBV20-1 and TRBJ1-2, with D possibly TRBD1 on 6 matching bases. This TCR was recovered from an adult who was a healthcare worker with PCR-confirmed SARS-CoV-2 infection or an uninfected control (not recorded which). Material: whole blood, obtained at baseline. The DNA for the CDR3 is TGCAGTGCTAGAGCCCTACTCAGGGGTCAAAGAGCTAACTATGGCTACACCTTC. It codes for CSARALLRGQRANYGYTF.